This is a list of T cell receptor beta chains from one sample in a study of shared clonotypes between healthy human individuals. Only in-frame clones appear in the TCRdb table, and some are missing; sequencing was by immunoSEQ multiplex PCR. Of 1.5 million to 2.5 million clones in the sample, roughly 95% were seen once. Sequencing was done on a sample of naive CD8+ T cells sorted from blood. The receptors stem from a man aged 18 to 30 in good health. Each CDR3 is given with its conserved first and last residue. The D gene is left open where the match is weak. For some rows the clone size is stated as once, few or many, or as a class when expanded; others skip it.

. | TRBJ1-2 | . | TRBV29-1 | CSVELPGQLGYTF | TGCAGCGTTGAATTACCAGGGCAATTAGGCTACACCTTC
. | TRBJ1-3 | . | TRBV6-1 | CASDVLGGNTIYF | TGTGCCAGCGATGTCCTCGGGGGAAACACCATATATTTT
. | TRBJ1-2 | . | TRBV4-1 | CASSLGTPAYGYTF | TGCGCCAGCAGCTTAGGGACACCAGCCTATGGCTACACCTTC
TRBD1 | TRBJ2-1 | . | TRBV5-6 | CASSTPGTGDNEQFF | TGTGCCAGCAGCACCCCCGGGACAGGGGACAATGAGCAGTTCTTC
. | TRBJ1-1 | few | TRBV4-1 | CASSQGRVTEAFF | TGCGCCAGCAGCCAAGGACGTGTAACTGAAGCTTTCTTT
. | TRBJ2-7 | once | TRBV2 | CASSEGGLGTYEQYF | TGTGCCAGCAGTGAAGGGGGGTTAGGCACCTACGAGCAGTACTTC
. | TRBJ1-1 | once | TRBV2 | CASESRGNPEAFF | TGTGCCAGTGAATCCCGAGGTAATCCTGAAGCTTTCTTT
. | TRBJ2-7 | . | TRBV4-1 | CASSRVFGGYEQYF | TGCGCCAGCAGCCGTGTATTTGGAGGATACGAGCAGTACTTC
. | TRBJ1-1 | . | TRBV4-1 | CASSQVRYREANTEAFF | TGCGCCAGCAGCCAAGTACGATACAGGGAGGCAAACACTGAAGCTTTCTTT
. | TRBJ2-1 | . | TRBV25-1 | CASSEYMTDSYNEQFF | TGTGCCAGCAGTGAATATATGACGGACTCCTACAATGAGCAGTTCTTC
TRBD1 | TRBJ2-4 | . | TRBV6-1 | CASSVPHRDRGFLAKNIQYF | TGTGCCAGCAGTGTTCCCCACCGGGACAGGGGCTTCTTAGCCAAAAACATTCAGTACTTC
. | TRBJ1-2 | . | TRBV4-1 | CASSQGFMGGSYGYTF | TGCGCCAGCAGCCAAGGTTTCATGGGCGGCTCCTATGGCTACACCTTC
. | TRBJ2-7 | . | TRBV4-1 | CASSYKNEGNSYEQYF | TGCGCCAGCAGTTACAAGAACGAAGGGAACTCCTACGAGCAGTACTTC
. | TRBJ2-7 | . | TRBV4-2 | CASSPDLDPYEQYF | TGTGCCAGCAGCCCTGACCTTGACCCCTACGAGCAGTACTTC
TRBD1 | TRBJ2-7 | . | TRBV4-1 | CASSPSGTGAYEQYF | TGCGCCAGCAGCCCCTCGGGGACAGGAGCCTACGAGCAGTACTTC
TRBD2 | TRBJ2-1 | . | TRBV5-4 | CASSDWAGGARGEQFF | TGTGCCAGCAGCGATTGGGCCGGGGGGGCACGGGGAGAGCAGTTCTTC
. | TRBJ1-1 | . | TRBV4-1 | CASSLGLVGNTEAFF | TGCGCCAGCAGCCTAGGGCTAGTGGGGAACACTGAAGCTTTCTTT
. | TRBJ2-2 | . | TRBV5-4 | CASSALLGADTGELFF | TGTGCCAGCAGCGCCCTCTTGGGGGCCGACACCGGGGAGCTGTTTTTT
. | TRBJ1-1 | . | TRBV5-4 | CASSFRGGGTEAFF | TGTGCCAGCAGCTTCAGGGGTGGGGGGACTGAAGCTTTCTTT
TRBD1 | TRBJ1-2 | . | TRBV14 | CASSPGQGLNYGYTF | TGTGCCAGCAGCCCCGGACAGGGACTCAACTATGGCTACACCTTC
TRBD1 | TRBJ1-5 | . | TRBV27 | CASRGGTGISNQPQHF | TGTGCCAGCAGGGGGGGGACAGGGATTAGCAATCAGCCCCAGCATTTT
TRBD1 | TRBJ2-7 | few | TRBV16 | CASSQRQGAYEQYF | TGTGCCAGCAGCCAGCGACAGGGCGCCTACGAGCAGTACTTC
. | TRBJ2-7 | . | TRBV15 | CATSRDSGPYEQYF | TGTGCCACCAGCAGAGATTCAGGACCCTACGAGCAGTACTTC
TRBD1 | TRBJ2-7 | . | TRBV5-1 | CASSTNRGQTYEQYF | TGCGCCAGCAGCACGAACAGGGGGCAAACTTACGAGCAGTACTTC
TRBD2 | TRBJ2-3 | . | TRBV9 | CASSLTSGGITDTQYF | TGTGCCAGCAGCTTGACTAGCGGGGGAATCACAGATACGCAGTATTTT
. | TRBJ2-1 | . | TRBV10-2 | CASSEGGEQFF | TGCGCCAGCAGTGAGGGGGGTGAGCAGTTCTTC
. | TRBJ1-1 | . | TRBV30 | CAWSTESERTFYTEAFF | TGTGCCTGGTCGACCGAATCGGAACGAACCTTTTACACTGAAGCTTTCTTT
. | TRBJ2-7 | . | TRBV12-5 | CASGLAGSEQYF | TGTGCTAGTGGTTTAGCAGGGAGTGAGCAGTACTTC
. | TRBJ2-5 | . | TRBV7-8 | CASSLLPREETQYF | TGTGCCAGCAGCCTATTACCCAGGGAAGAGACCCAGTACTTC
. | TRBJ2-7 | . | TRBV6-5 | CASSYGGSYEQYF | TGTGCCAGCAGTTATGGTGGGTCCTACGAGCAGTACTTC
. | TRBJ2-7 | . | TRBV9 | CASSVFGSSYEQYF | TGTGCCAGCAGCGTCTTCGGGAGCTCCTACGAGCAGTACTTC
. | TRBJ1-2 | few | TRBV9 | CASSSYSGVYTF | TGTGCCAGCAGCTCGTATTCGGGAGTCTACACCTTC
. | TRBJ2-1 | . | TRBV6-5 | CASSYSNQGNEQFF | TGTGCCAGCAGTTACTCGAACCAGGGCAATGAGCAGTTCTTC
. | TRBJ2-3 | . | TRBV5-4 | CASSFTGGDGDTQYF | TGTGCCAGCAGCTTTACTGGCGGGGACGGAGATACGCAGTATTTT
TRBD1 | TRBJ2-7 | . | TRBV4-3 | CASSQDPSGTGVPYEQYF | TGCGCCAGCAGCCAAGACCCGTCCGGGACAGGGGTTCCCTACGAGCAGTACTTC
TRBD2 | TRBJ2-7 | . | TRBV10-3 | CAISEGGGWYEQYF | TGTGCCATCAGTGAGGGCGGGGGATGGTACGAGCAGTACTTC
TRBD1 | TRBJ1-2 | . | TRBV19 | CASSFYPSGGANYGYTF | TGTGCCAGTAGTTTTTACCCCTCAGGGGGGGCTAACTATGGCTACACCTTC